Listed below are T cell receptor beta chains from one sample, sequenced in a study of T cells in Graves' hyperthyroidism and ophthalmopathy. TCRdb processed the multiplex PCR reads anew with MiXCR; each CDR3 protein has one entry. The sample contains about 620,000 distinct CDR3 sequences, 16% of which appear only once. The sequencing sample was made of blood. Receptors originate from a young woman with Graves' hyperthyroidism. The CDR3 runs from the conserved cysteine through the conserved F or W. The order of the fields is J gene, clone size, D gene, V gene, CDR3 DNA, CDR3 protein. D genes are given only for firm matches. Size tells how often a clone was seen (once, few, many) or the class of an expanded clone, and some rows leave it out.

TRBJ2-7,many,TRBD2,TRBV7-2,TGTGCCAGCAGGTTACTAGCGGGAGCGGTGCAGTACTTC,CASRLLAGAVQYF
TRBJ2-2,.,.,TRBV6-1,TGTGCCAGCACCTCTTCTTGGGAAACCGGGGAGCTGTTTTTT,CASTSSWETGELFF
TRBJ1-1,.,.,TRBV25-1,TGTGCCAGCAGTGACCCAGGGTGGAACACTGAAGCTTTCTTT,CASSDPGWNTEAFF
TRBJ1-3,few,.,TRBV7-9,TGTGCCAGCAGCCCTTTAGGATCTGGAAACACCATATATTTT,CASSPLGSGNTIYF
TRBJ2-3,many,.,TRBV11-2,TGTGCCAGCAGCTTAGATCGAATGAGGGGGAGCACAGATACGCAGTATTTT,CASSLDRMRGSTDTQYF
TRBJ1-5,many,.,TRBV30,TGTGCCTGGAGTGACACTAGCAATCAGCCCCAGCATTTT,CAWSDTSNQPQHF
TRBJ1-6,.,TRBD1,TRBV5-1,TGCGCCAGCAGCCATGCCGGGACAGGGAATTCACCCCTCCACTTT,CASSHAGTGNSPLHF
TRBJ2-3,.,TRBD2,TRBV11-2,TGTGCCAGCAGCTCGAACCGACTAGCGGGAGTGTCTAGCAGGGATACGCAGTATTTT,CASSSNRLAGVSSRDTQYF
TRBJ2-1,few,.,TRBV11-2,TGTGCCAGCAGCCCGGCACGTAGCTCCTACAATGAGCAGTTCTTC,CASSPARSSYNEQFF
TRBJ2-5,.,TRBD2,TRBV20-1,TGCAGTGCCCCGAATAGCGGGAGGGAGACCCAGTACTTC,CSAPNSGRETQYF
TRBJ2-1,many,TRBD2,TRBV28,TGTGCCAGCAGTCCCCCCCTACTAGCGGGAGATGAGCAGTTCTTC,CASSPPLLAGDEQFF
TRBJ2-5,few,.,TRBV20-1,TGCAGTGCTCGGACAGGAGGGGAGACCCAGTACTTC,CSARTGGETQYF
TRBJ2-1,.,TRBD2,TRBV6-1,TGTGCCAGCACCGAGCTGGGGGAGGGCTTATATGAGCAGTTCTTC,CASTELGEGLYEQFF
TRBJ2-7,many,TRBD1,TRBV6-1,TGTGCCAGCAGTGAATGGAGACAGGGATGGGACGAGCAGTACTTC,CASSEWRQGWDEQYF
TRBJ2-6,few,.,TRBV7-3,TGTGCCAGCAGCACGACCCGTTCTGGGGCCAACGTCCTGACTTTC,CASSTTRSGANVLTF